Presented here are 8 T cell receptor beta chains from one specimen sequenced in a study of T cell responses to AZD1222 COVID-19 vaccine. The assay was immunoSEQ multiplex PCR, and TCRdb's table has in-frame clones only and misses some. The data show 89,000 or so clones, roughly 86% seen once. Sequencing was performed on peripheral blood, taken 28 days after the second AZD1222 dose. The receptors come from an adult who received the AZD1222 COVID-19 vaccine.

The V gene is TRBV29-1, the J gene TRBJ1-5; possibly TRBD1 for D (6 bases). Germline V CDR1 and CDR2: SQVTM, ANQGSEA. The CDR3 covers 12 residues. Trimming shortened V by 6 bases and J by 8 bases, and 14 bases separated the two germline ends. In DNA, the CDR3 is TGCAGCGTGGGACACCTCGGGGAGCCCCAGCATTTT. It is translated as CSVGHLGEPQHF.

The chain has TRBV18 and TRBJ2-5, with TRBD2 identical over 7 bases. J was trimmed by 0 bases and V by 6 bases; bases with no gene match: 7. CDR1 KGHSH and CDR2 LQKENI come from the germline V gene. The CDR3 extends over 15 amino acids. CDR3 amino acids: CASSPNSGHQETQYF. The CDR3 region has the DNA TGTGCCAGCTCCCCGAATAGCGGGCACCAAGAGACCCAGTACTTC.

The rearrangement joins TRBV3-1 (or the pseudogene TRBV3-2) to TRBJ1-4, with a tentative D call TRBD1 (5 bases). The CDR3 is 15 amino acids. Trimming removed 6 bases from V and 5 bases from J, with 16 bases in between. The germline gives CDR1 LGHDT, CDR2 YNNKEL (reference sequence). Written as DNA, the CDR3 is TGTGCCAGCAGAAACAGCGGGTCAGGGAATGAAAAACTGTTTTTT. It translates to CASRNSGSGNEKLFF.

The chain joins TRBV27 to TRBJ2-3; D might be TRBD1 (5 bases). Trimming stripped 6 bases from V and 0 bases from J, with 13 bases between. The CDR3 spans 15 residues. Germline V lookup: CDR1 MNHEY, CDR2 SMNVEV (reference sequence). The CDR3 DNA sequence: TGTGCCAGCAGCTCCCAGGGTACTAGCACAGATACGCAGTATTTT. It specifies CASSSQGTSTDTQYF.

J is TRBJ2-4 and V is TRBV24-1; the match to TRBD2 covers 9 bases. The junction had 12 bases not matched to a gene; V was cut back by 5 bases and J by 8 bases. The CDR3 runs 16 residues. Germline V gene data show CDR1 as KGHDR and CDR2 as SFDVKD. Here the CDR3 DNA reads TGTGCCACCAGTGTGGGGCGGGAGGGCGCCCGAGACATTCAGTACTTC. Protein product: CATSVGREGARDIQYF.

J is TRBJ1-5 and V is TRBV6-1; perhaps TRBD1 as D (5 bases). Trimming left V 0 bases short and J 2 bases short, with 11 bases between. Germline-derived CDR1 and CDR2 are MNHNS and SASEGT. The CDR3 length is 16 residues. In DNA, the CDR3 is TGTGCCAGCAGTGAAGCGCGGGGGACGCGCAATCAGCCCCAGCATTTT. It yields the protein CASSEARGTRNQPQHF.

The CDR3 here is CASSFPTGGTDTQYF. The CDR3 DNA follows: TGTGCCAGCAGCTTCCCCACAGGGGGCACAGATACGCAGTATTTT. The chain uses TRBV7-3 and TRBJ2-3, with 7 bases matching TRBD1. Germline CDR1 and CDR2: SGHTA and FQGTGA. The CDR3 loop spans 15 amino acids. V was clipped by 3 bases and J by 1 base; unmatched bases: 4.

V is TRBV5-1 and J is TRBJ1-3; D gene uncertain. V gave up 6 bases and J gave up 4 bases, with 14 bases separating them. From germline, CDR1 is SGHRS and CDR2 YFSETQ. The CDR3 totals 14 residues. In DNA form, the CDR3 reads TGCGCCAGCACCTTAAAGGGTGAAGGAAACACCATATATTTT. This encodes CASTLKGEGNTIYF.